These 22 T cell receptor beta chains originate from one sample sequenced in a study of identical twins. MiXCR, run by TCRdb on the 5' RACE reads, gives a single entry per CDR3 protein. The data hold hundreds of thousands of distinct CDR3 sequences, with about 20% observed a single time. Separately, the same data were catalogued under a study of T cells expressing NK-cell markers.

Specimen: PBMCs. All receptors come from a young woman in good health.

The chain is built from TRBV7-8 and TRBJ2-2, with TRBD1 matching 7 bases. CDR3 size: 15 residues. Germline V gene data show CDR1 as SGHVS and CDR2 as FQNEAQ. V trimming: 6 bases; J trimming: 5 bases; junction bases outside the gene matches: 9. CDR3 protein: CASSFGQDYTGELFF. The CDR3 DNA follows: TGTGCCAGCAGTTTCGGACAGGATTATACCGGGGAGCTGTTTTTT.

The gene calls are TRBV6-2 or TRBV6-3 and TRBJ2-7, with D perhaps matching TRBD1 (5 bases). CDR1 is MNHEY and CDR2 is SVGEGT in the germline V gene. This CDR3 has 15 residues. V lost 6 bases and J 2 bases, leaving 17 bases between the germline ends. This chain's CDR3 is CASRRTGHRTYEQYF. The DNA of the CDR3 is TGTGCCAGCAGACGAACCGGACACAGAACCTACGAGCAGTACTTC.

CDR3 nucleotide sequence: TGTGCCAGCAGCCCTGGACAGGGTAGCCGTTTTGGGGGCTACACCTTC. Encoded protein: CASSPGQGSRFGGYTF. This chain uses TRBV4-2 with TRBJ1-2; 8 bases map to TRBD1. With 4 bases clipped from V and 8 bases from J, the junction kept 15 bases outside the gene matches. Germline CDR1 is LGHNA and CDR2 is YNFKEQ. The CDR3 extends over 16 amino acids.

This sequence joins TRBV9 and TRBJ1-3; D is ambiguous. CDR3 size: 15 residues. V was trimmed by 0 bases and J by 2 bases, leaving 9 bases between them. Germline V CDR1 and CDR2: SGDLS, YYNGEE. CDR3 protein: CASSVGAGAGNTIYF. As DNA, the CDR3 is TGTGCCAGCAGCGTAGGGGCGGGAGCTGGAAACACCATATATTTT. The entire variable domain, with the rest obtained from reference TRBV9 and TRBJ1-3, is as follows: DSGVTQTPKHLITATGQRVTLRCSPRSGDLSVYWYQQSLDQGLQFLIQYYNGEERAKGNILERFSAQQFPDLHSELNLSSLELGDSALYFCASSVGAGAGNTIYFGEGSWLTVV.

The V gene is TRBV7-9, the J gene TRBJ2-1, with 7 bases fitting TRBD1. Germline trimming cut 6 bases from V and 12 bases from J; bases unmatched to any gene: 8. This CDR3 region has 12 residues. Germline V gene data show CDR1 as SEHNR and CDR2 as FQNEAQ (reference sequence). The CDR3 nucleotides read TGTGCCAGCAGTCAGACAGGGATTGGGCAGTTCTTC. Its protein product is CASSQTGIGQFF.

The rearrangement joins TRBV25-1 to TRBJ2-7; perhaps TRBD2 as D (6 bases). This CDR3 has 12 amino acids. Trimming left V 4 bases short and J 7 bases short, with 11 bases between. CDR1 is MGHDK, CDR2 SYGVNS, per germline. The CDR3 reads CASSAPREEQYF. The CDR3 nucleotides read TGTGCCAGCAGTGCCCCCCGGGAGGAGCAGTACTTC.

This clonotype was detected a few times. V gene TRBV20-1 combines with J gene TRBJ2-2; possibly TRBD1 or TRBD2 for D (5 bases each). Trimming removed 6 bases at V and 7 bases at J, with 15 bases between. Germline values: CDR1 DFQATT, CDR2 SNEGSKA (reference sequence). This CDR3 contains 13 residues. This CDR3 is CSARDPVNGELFF. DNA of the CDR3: TGCAGTGCCCGGGACCCAGTGAACGGGGAGCTGTTTTTT.

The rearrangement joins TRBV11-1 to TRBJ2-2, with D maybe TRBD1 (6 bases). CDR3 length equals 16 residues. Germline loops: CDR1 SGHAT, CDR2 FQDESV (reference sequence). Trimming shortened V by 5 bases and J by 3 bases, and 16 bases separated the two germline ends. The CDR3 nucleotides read TGTGCCAGCAGCGCCTTGGCAGGGGTGGACACCGGGGAGCTGTTTTTT. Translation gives CASSALAGVDTGELFF.

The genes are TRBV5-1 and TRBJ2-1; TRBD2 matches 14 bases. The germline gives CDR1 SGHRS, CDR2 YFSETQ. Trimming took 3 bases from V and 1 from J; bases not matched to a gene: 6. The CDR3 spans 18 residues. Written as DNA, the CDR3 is TGCGCCAGCAGCTCCCCGACTAGCGGGGGGGCGTCCTACAATGAGCAGTTCTTC. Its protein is CASSSPTSGGASYNEQFF.

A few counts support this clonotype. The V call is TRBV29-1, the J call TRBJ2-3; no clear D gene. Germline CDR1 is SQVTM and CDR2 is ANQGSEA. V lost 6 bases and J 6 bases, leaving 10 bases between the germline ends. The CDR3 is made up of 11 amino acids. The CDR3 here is CSVPVADTQYF. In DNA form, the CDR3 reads TGCAGCGTACCGGTAGCTGATACGCAGTATTTT.

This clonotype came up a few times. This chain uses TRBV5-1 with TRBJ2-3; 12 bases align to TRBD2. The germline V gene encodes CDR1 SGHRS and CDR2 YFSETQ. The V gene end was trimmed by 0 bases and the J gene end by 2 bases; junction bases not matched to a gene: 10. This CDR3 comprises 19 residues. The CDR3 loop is CASSLDASSGGGATDTQYF. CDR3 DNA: TGCGCCAGCAGCTTGGATGCGTCTAGCGGGGGGGGAGCCACAGATACGCAGTATTTT.

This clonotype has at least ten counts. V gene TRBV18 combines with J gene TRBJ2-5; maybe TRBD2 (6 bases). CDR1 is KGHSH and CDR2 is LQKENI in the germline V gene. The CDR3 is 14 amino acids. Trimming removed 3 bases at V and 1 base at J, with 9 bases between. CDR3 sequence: CASSPDGSQETQYF. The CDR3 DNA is TGTGCCAGCTCACCGGACGGGAGCCAAGAGACCCAGTACTTC.

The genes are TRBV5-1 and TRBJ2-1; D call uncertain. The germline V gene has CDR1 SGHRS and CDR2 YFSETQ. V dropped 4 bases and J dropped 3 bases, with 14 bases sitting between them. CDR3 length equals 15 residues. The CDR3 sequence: CASSPLSNVYNEQFF. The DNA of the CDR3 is TGCGCCAGCAGCCCCCTCTCCAACGTCTACAATGAGCAGTTCTTC.

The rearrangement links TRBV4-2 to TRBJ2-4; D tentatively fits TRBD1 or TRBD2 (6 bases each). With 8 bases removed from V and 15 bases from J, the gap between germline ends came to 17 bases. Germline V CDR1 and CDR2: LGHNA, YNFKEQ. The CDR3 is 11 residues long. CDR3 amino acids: CASSLGGLWYF. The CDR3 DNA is TGTGCCAGCTCTTTAGGGGGGCTTTGGTACTTC.

The chain's CDR3 is CSAPRTEPNTGELFF. CDR3 bases: TGCAGTGCTCCTCGGACGGAACCCAACACCGGGGAGCTGTTTTTT. This chain links TRBV20-1 with TRBJ2-2; D is unresolved. The CDR3 is 15 residues long. Germline V gene data show CDR1 as DFQATT and CDR2 as SNEGSKA (reference sequence). The V gene lost 5 bases and the J gene lost 2 bases, with 15 bases spanning the gap.

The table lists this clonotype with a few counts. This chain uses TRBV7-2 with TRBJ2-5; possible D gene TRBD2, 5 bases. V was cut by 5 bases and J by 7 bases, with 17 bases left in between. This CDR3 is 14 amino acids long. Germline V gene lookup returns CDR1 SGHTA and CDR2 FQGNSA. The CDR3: CASSPGLSRGTQYF. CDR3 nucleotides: TGTGCCAGCAGCCCCGGACTTTCCCGGGGGACCCAGTACTTC.

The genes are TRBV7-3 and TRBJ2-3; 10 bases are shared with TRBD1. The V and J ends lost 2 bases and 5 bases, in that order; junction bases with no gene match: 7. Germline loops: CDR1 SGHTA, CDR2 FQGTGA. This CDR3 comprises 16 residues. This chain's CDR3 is CASSLVGTGVGDTQYF. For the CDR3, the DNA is TGTGCCAGCAGCTTAGTCGGGACAGGGGTTGGAGATACGCAGTATTTT.

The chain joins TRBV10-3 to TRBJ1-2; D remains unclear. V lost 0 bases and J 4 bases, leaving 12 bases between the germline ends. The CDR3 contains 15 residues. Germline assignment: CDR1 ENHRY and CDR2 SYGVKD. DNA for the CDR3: TGTGCCATCAGTGAGTCAAACTCAGTTGCCTATGGCTACACCTTC. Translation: CAISESNSVAYGYTF.

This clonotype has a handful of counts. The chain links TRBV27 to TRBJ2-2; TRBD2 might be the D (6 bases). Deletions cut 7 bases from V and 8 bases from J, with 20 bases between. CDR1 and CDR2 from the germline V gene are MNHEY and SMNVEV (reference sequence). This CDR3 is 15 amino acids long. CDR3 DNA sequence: TGTGCCAGCAACTTACATTTGGCGGGGACGGGGGAGCTGTTTTTT. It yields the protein CASNLHLAGTGELFF.

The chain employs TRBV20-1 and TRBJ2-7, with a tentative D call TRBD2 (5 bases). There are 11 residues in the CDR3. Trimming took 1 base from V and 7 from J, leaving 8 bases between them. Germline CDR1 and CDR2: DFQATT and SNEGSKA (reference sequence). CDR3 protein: CSARAPGEQYF. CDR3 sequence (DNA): TGCAGTGCTAGAGCGCCGGGGGAGCAGTACTTC.

CDR3 protein: CASSLADSRRYTF. For the CDR3, the DNA is TGTGCCAGCAGCTTAGCGGACAGCCGGCGCTACACCTTC. The chain employs TRBV7-9 and TRBJ1-2; D is perhaps TRBD1 (6 bases). The CDR3 runs 13 residues. V was clipped by 0 bases and J by 9 bases, with 11 bases between them. Germline CDR1 SEHNR, CDR2 FQNEAQ (reference sequence).

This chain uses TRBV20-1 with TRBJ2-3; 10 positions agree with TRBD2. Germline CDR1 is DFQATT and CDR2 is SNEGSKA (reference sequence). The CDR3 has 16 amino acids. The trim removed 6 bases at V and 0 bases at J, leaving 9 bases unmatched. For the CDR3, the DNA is TGCAGTGCCCAAACGACTAGCGGGTACAGCACAGATACGCAGTATTTT. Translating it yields CSAQTTSGYSTDTQYF.